The rows below give T cell receptor beta chains drawn from one sample of a study of shared clonotypes between healthy human individuals. Only in-frame clones appear in the TCRdb table, and some are missing; sequencing was by immunoSEQ multiplex PCR. The sample lists approximately 940,000 clones; approximately 76% were seen once. The sample consisted of memory CD4+ T cells sorted from blood. These receptors were obtained from a man younger than 35 in good health. Both conserved end residues are part of each CDR3. The D gene is left open where the match is weak. Clone size appears in some rows only: once, few, many, or a class for an expanded clone.

V	D	size	J	DNA	CDR3
TRBV6-1	TRBD1	few	TRBJ1-1	TGTGCCAGCAGTGTTGTGGACAGGGTCACTGAAGCTTTCTTT	CASSVVDRVTEAFF
TRBV5-1	TRBD2	NA	TRBJ2-5	TGCGCCAGCAGCACGTACAATAGCGGGGGGCAAGAGACCCAGTACTTC	CASSTYNSGGQETQYF
TRBV27	NA	many	TRBJ2-7	TGTGCCAGCAGTGCCTACCCGGGGCCTCCCACCTACGAGCAGTACTTC	CASSAYPGPPTYEQYF
TRBV2	NA	few	TRBJ2-1	TGTGCCAGCAGTGAGATGTCGCTCGTTCAGTTCTTC	CASSEMSLVQFF
TRBV30	NA	NA	TRBJ1-6	TGTGCCTGGAGTGTAACATCAATCCTCTCACCCCTCCACTTT	CAWSVTSILSPLHF
TRBV5-4	NA	NA	TRBJ2-2	TGTGCCAGCAGCTTGAAGCATCTAGCGAACACCGGGGAGCTGTTTTTT	CASSLKHLANTGELFF
TRBV7-3	TRBD2	NA	TRBJ2-1	TGTGCCAGCAGCCTCAGGACTAGCGGGGAATACAATGAGCAGTTCTTC	CASSLRTSGEYNEQFF
TRBV10-3	TRBD1	NA	TRBJ1-2	TGTGCCATCAGCGGACAGGCGTACTATGGCTACACCTTC	CAISGQAYYGYTF
TRBV2	NA	NA	TRBJ1-6	TGTGCCAGCAGTGATCCCCACCGGGGGTTGGGCCTCTTT	CASSDPHRGLGLF
TRBV7-9	NA	NA	TRBJ2-5	TGTGCCAGCAGCTTATCCGGACAAGAGACCCAGTACTTC	CASSLSGQETQYF
TRBV25-1	NA	few	TRBJ1-2	TGTGCCAGCAGTAAACTAGGGGGCTACACCTTC	CASSKLGGYTF
TRBV14	NA	NA	TRBJ2-7	TGTGCCAGCAGCCACAGTTACGAGCAGTACTTC	CASSHSYEQYF
TRBV11-2	NA	NA	TRBJ1-2	TGTGCCAGCAGCTTAGAGTGGGGGCGCGGATATGGCTACACCTTC	CASSLEWGRGYGYTF
TRBV13	NA	NA	TRBJ2-3	TGTGCCAGCAGCCCCTATTCGACAGATACGCAGTATTTT	CASSPYSTDTQYF
TRBV5-1	TRBD2	NA	TRBJ2-5	TGCGCCAGCAGCTTGGGGTCGACTAGCTGGGGAGAGACCCAGTACTTC	CASSLGSTSWGETQYF
TRBV7-6	TRBD1	NA	TRBJ2-5	TGTGCCAGCAGCTCCACGACAGGGCGAGGGGAGACCCAGTACTTC	CASSSTTGRGETQYF
TRBV15	TRBD1	few	TRBJ1-1	TGTGCCACCAGCCCTGGGACAGGGAGAGTCACTGAAGCTTTCTTT	CATSPGTGRVTEAFF
TRBV7-9	TRBD2	NA	TRBJ2-3	TGTGCCAGCAGCTTAGAGGGACTAACAGATACGCAGTATTTT	CASSLEGLTDTQYF
TRBV21-1	NA	NA	TRBJ2-5	TGTGCCAGCAGCAGGTGGACAGGGTGCCTCGGTGAGACCCAGTACTTC	CASSRWTGCLGETQYF
TRBV6-4	NA	NA	TRBJ1-6	TGTGCCAGCAGTGAGGAGGTTCGGGCACCCCTCCACTTT	CASSEEVRAPLHF
TRBV10-1	NA	NA	TRBJ1-5	TGCGCCAGCAGTGGGGACAGCAATCAGCCCCAGCATTTT	CASSGDSNQPQHF
TRBV5-8	NA	NA	TRBJ1-1	TGTGCCAGCAGCTTGGGGAGGAGGATGAACACTGAAGCTTTCTTT	CASSLGRRMNTEAFF
TRBV5-3	TRBD2	NA	TRBJ2-2	TGTGCCAGAAGGTCAGCAGGAAGCGGGAGGGCCAAATGGTTGAACACCGGGGAGCTGTTTTTT	CARRSAGSGRAKWLNTGELFF
TRBV19	TRBD1	NA	TRBJ1-6	TGTGCCAGTGGGGGACAGGGAAGGTCACCCCTCCACTTT	CASGGQGRSPLHF
TRBV27	NA	NA	TRBJ1-5	TGTGCCAGCAGTCCAGGGGTTAATCAGCCCCAGCATTTT	CASSPGVNQPQHF
TRBV4-1	TRBD1	once	TRBJ2-1	TGCGCCAGCAGCAATGACAGGGTGGGCAATGAGCAGTTCTTC	CASSNDRVGNEQFF
TRBV10-2	NA	NA	TRBJ2-1	TGCGCCAGCAGTGAGCTAGCGCGAAGCAATGAGCAGTTCTTC	CASSELARSNEQFF
TRBV6-7	NA	once	TRBJ2-2	TGTGCCAGCAGCGCCCCATTCCCCGGGGAGCTGTTTTTT	CASSAPFPGELFF
TRBV7-9	NA	few	TRBJ1-5	TGTGCCAGCAGCTTAGCTAGCCTCGTGGAGGGGGGTAGTCAGCCCCAGCATTTT	CASSLASLVEGGSQPQHF
TRBV5-4	NA	once	TRBJ1-4	TGTGCCAGCAGCCCGGAGGGGGGGACTAATGAAAAACTGTTTTTT	CASSPEGGTNEKLFF
TRBV5-5	NA	NA	TRBJ1-3	TGTGCCAGCAGCCTCGACAGCGGCTCTGGAAACACCATATATTTT	CASSLDSGSGNTIYF
TRBV5-1	NA	NA	TRBJ2-1	TGCGCCAGCCGCGGACTCTCTATGGATGAGCAGTTCTTC	CASRGLSMDEQFF
TRBV7-2	TRBD1	NA	TRBJ1-6	TGTGCCAGCAGCCCGGACAGGAGCTCCTATAATTCACCCCTCCACTTT	CASSPDRSSYNSPLHF
TRBV30	NA	NA	TRBJ1-3	TGTGCCTGGAGTGACTTCCGCTCCTCTGGAAACACCATATATTTT	CAWSDFRSSGNTIYF
TRBV9	NA	NA	TRBJ1-3	TGTGCCAGCAGCACCGGTTGGCAGGGGGGAAACACCATATATTTT	CASSTGWQGGNTIYF
TRBV7-2	TRBD2	NA	TRBJ2-2	TGTGCCAGCAGCTTATGGGGGGGAAGCTTAGGGGAGCTGTTTTTT	CASSLWGGSLGELFF
TRBV7-2	NA	NA	TRBJ1-5	TGTGCCAGCAGCCCGAAGAATCAGCCCCAGCATTTT	CASSPKNQPQHF
TRBV19	NA	NA	TRBJ2-1	TGTGCCAGTAGTCAGTGGTACAATGAGCAGTTCTTC	CASSQWYNEQFF
TRBV11-2	NA	NA	TRBJ2-3	TGTGCCAGCAGCTTAAGACTGATTAGCACAGATACGCAGTATTTT	CASSLRLISTDTQYF
TRBV7-2	TRBD2	NA	TRBJ2-7	TGTGCCAGCAGCACCCTTATTCTAGCGGGGTCGGGCGAGCAGTACTTC	CASSTLILAGSGEQYF
TRBV5-1	TRBD1	NA	TRBJ2-2	TGCGCCAGCAGCTGGCCCCGGGACAGGGCAGGCGGGGAGCTGTTTTTT	CASSWPRDRAGGELFF
TRBV5-4	TRBD1	NA	TRBJ1-3	TGTGCCAGCAGCCGGGACAGGGAGATAAAGAACACCATATATTTT	CASSRDREIKNTIYF
TRBV18	TRBD1	few	TRBJ2-1	TGTGCCAGCTCACCCCCATCAATCGGACAGGGTGGTCTCAATGAGCAGTTCTTC	CASSPPSIGQGGLNEQFF
TRBV6-1	TRBD1	NA	TRBJ2-7	TGTGCCAGCAGTCGGGACAGGGGTCTCTACGAGCAGTACTTC	CASSRDRGLYEQYF
TRBV2	TRBD1	NA	TRBJ2-7	TGTGCCAGCAGGGACAGGGGAAGCTCCTACGAGCAGTACTTC	CASRDRGSSYEQYF
TRBV19	NA	many	TRBJ2-5	TGTGCCAGTAGTATCCGTCGGAACCAAGAGACCCAGTACTTC	CASSIRRNQETQYF
TRBV5-1	NA	NA	TRBJ2-3	TGCGCCAGCAGCTTCGGTGGCACAGATACGCAGTATTTT	CASSFGGTDTQYF
TRBV6-1	TRBD2	NA	TRBJ2-3	TGTGCCAGCCGGGGGGAGGGGTCCACAGATACGCAGTATTTT	CASRGEGSTDTQYF
TRBV10-3	TRBD2	NA	TRBJ2-1	TGTGCCATCAGTGACCCCAGGGGAGCTGCTAGCGGGAGTATGAATGAGCAGTTCTTC	CAISDPRGAASGSMNEQFF
TRBV6-5	NA	NA	TRBJ2-2	TGTGCCAGCAGTTCTAGTGTCGGGGAGCTGTTTTTT	CASSSSVGELFF